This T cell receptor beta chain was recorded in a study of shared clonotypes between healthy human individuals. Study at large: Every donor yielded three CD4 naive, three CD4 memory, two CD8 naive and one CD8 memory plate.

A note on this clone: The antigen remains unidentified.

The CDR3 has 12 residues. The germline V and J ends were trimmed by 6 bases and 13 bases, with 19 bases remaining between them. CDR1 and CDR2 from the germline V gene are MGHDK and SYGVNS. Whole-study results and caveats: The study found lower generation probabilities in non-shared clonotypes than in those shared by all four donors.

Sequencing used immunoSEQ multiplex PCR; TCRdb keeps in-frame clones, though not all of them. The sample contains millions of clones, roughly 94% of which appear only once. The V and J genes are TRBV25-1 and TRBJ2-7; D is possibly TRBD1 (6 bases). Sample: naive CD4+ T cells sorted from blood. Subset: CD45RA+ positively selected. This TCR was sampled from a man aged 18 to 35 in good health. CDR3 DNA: TGTGCCAGCAGAGAAGGGGACACAGCTCAATACTTC. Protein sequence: CASREGDTAQYF.